One and the same sample provided the 31 T cell receptor beta chains below, sequenced in a study of cytomegalovirus exposure and HLA in healthy donors. 60 Vbeta and 13 Jbeta primers were used in PCR. Data came from immunoSEQ multiplex PCR; TCRdb stores just in-frame clones and leaves some out. Here the sample spans around 90,000 clones, around three quarters being singletons. The specimen was PBMCs. The source of these receptors is a man under 40 in good health and CMV-seronegative.

The chain links TRBV13 to TRBJ1-1; D may be TRBD1 (5 bases). Germline lookup yields CDR1 PRHDT and CDR2 FYEKMQ (reference sequence). This CDR3 has 14 residues. V lost 5 bases, J lost 1 base, and 11 bases lay in between. CDR3 DNA sequence: TGTGCCAGCAGCCCCGGGGGGAGGAACACTGAAGCTTTCTTT. It is translated as CASSPGGRNTEAFF. Looking up the rest from reference TRBV13 and TRBJ1-1 gives the full variable domain: AAGVIQSPRHLIKEKRETATLKCYPIPRHDTVYWYQQGPGQDPQFLISFYEKMQSDKGSIPDRFSAQQFSDYHSELNMSSLELGDSALYFCASSPGGRNTEAFFGQGTRLTVV.

The gene calls are TRBV18 and TRBJ1-1, with a tentative D call TRBD1 (6 bases). The CDR3 has 15 residues. V lost 2 bases, J lost 0 bases, and 10 bases lay in between. CDR1 and CDR2 from the germline V gene are KGHSH and LQKENI. The CDR3 nucleotides are TGTGCCAGCTCACCATTCGGACAGTTGAACACTGAAGCTTTCTTT. Translating gives CASSPFGQLNTEAFF. The whole variable domain, filled in from reference TRBV18 and TRBJ1-1, reads NAGVMQNPRHLVRRRGQEARLRCSPMKGHSHVYWYRQLPEEGLKFMVYLQKENIIDESGMPKERFSAEFPKEGPSILRIQQVVRGDSAAYFCASSPFGQLNTEAFFGQGTRLTVV.

This clone came up once. The chain is built from TRBV15 and TRBJ1-2, with D possibly matching TRBD1 (5 bases). Germline CDR1 reads LNHNV; CDR2 reads YYDKDF (reference sequence). The V end was cut by 8 bases, the J end by 1 base, with 14 bases between. This CDR3 has 14 residues. In DNA form, the CDR3 reads TGTGCCACCTCCTTAAGGGGAGGTAACTATGGCTACACCTTC. Translating it yields CATSLRGGNYGYTF.

V and J are TRBV2 and TRBJ1-5; D call uncertain. The germline V gene encodes CDR1 SNHLY and CDR2 FYNNEI. This CDR3 comprises 14 residues. V lost 0 bases and J 6 bases, leaving 9 bases between the germline ends. For the CDR3, the DNA is TGTGCCAGCAGTGAAGCTGTGATGGCTCAGCCCCAGCATTTT. Its translation is CASSEAVMAQPQHF. Variable domain in full (rest from reference TRBV2 and TRBJ1-5): EPEVTQTPSHQVTQMGQEVILRCVPISNHLYFYWYRQILGQKVEFLVSFYNNEISEKSEIFDDQFSVERPDGSNFTLKIRSTKLEDSAMYFCASSEAVMAQPQHFGDGTRLSIL.

About this clone: This specimen includes other DNA sequences encoding the same CDR3. This rearrangement joins TRBV6-1 to TRBJ2-3; no clear D gene. Looked up from germline, CDR1 is MNHNS and CDR2 is SASEGT. The CDR3 consists of 16 residues. Trimming left V 6 bases short and J 1 base short, with 17 bases between. In nucleotides, the CDR3 is TGTGCCAGCAGGGAATTTCCCCATGCAGGCACAGATACGCAGTATTTT. Translating it yields CASREFPHAGTDTQYF.

V and J are TRBV11-3 and TRBJ2-7; a possible D gene is TRBD1 (5 bases). Trimming took off 3 bases at V and 3 bases at J, with 15 bases between the two ends. Germline V gene data show CDR1 as SGHNT and CDR2 as YENEEA. This CDR3 is built from 15 residues. The chain's CDR3 is CASSFASTENYEQYF. CDR3 DNA: TGTGCCAGCAGCTTCGCCTCGACAGAAAACTACGAGCAGTACTTC.

The V call is TRBV19, the J call TRBJ1-3, with TRBD1 matching over 9 bases. The V gene's germline CDR1 is LNHDA and CDR2 SQIVND (reference sequence). The CDR3 is 17 residues long. The V gene end was trimmed by 3 bases and the J gene end by 5 bases; junction bases not matched to a gene: 11. CDR3 amino acids: CASSIGFAGQGRNTIYF. The CDR3 DNA is TGTGCCAGTAGTATCGGATTCGCAGGACAGGGGAGAAACACCATATATTTT.

The chain recombines TRBV23-1 with TRBJ1-1; D is possibly TRBD1 (5 bases). TRBV23-1 is known as an ORF, though its function is uncertain. The CDR3 has 17 amino acids. The V end was cut by 0 bases, the J end by 5 bases, with 19 bases between. CDR3 sequence (DNA): TGCGCCAGCAGTCAATCGCAGGGTCGCCCCGAATGGACTGAAGCTTTCTTT. Amino acid sequence: CASSQSQGRPEWTEAFF.

The chain recombines TRBV5-1 with TRBJ2-3; D ambiguous. The CDR3 spans 14 residues. The V and J ends lost 0 bases and 4 bases respectively, with 9 bases between them. Germline V gene sequence: CDR1 SGHRS, CDR2 YFSETQ. This CDR3 reads CASSLGTYPDTQYF. CDR3 nucleotide sequence: TGCGCCAGCAGCTTGGGAACTTACCCAGATACGCAGTATTTT.

The chain joins TRBV18 to TRBJ2-1; 7 bases map to TRBD2. The CDR3 covers 16 residues. Germline assignment: CDR1 KGHSH and CDR2 LQKENI. V was clipped by 3 bases and J by 2 bases; unmatched bases: 7. This CDR3 is CASSPRGLAAYNEQFF. CDR3 DNA: TGTGCCAGCTCACCTAGGGGTCTAGCGGCCTACAATGAGCAGTTCTTC.

The V gene is TRBV9, the J gene TRBJ1-1; TRBD1 is a possible D gene (6 bases). Between the trimmed V and J ends, which lost 4 bases and 0 bases, there was a span of 16 bases. The CDR3 has 16 amino acids. Germline values: CDR1 SGDLS, CDR2 YYNGEE. The CDR3 region has the DNA TGTGCCAGCAGCCCGAGGGGGGGGGTCGTGAACACTGAAGCTTTCTTT. Its protein is CASSPRGGVVNTEAFF.

The V and J genes are TRBV2 and TRBJ2-7, with D possibly being TRBD1 (6 bases). This CDR3 region has 13 residues. Trimming left V 4 bases short and J 5 bases short, with 12 bases between. Germline values: CDR1 SNHLY, CDR2 FYNNEI. The CDR3 DNA reads TGTGCCAGCAGTGTGGGGGCACGAAACGAGCAGTACGTC. Its translation: CASSVGARNEQYV.

The genes are TRBV25-1 and TRBJ1-1; 8 positions match TRBD1. Germline CDR1 is MGHDK and CDR2 is SYGVNS. This CDR3 has 14 amino acids. J gave up 5 bases and V 7 bases, and 9 bases lay outside the gene matches. The CDR3 loop is CASTWGTGGTEAFF. The DNA of the CDR3 is TGTGCCAGCACCTGGGGGACAGGAGGAACTGAAGCTTTCTTT.

This chain connects TRBV7-9 to TRBJ2-7; D is uncertain. Trimming took off 5 bases at V and 6 bases at J, with 17 bases between the two ends. The CDR3 extends over 14 amino acids. The germline V gene has CDR1 SEHNR and CDR2 FQNEAQ (reference sequence). CDR3: CASSPLAQTSEQYF. The DNA of the CDR3 is TGTGCCAGCAGCCCCTTGGCCCAGACATCCGAGCAGTACTTC.

The rearrangement uses TRBV7-6 and TRBJ2-1, with 7 bases aligning to TRBD2. V shed 5 bases, J shed 2 bases, and the junction held 6 bases outside the gene matches. This CDR3 is 15 amino acids long. The germline V gene encodes CDR1 SGHVS and CDR2 FNYEAQ. The CDR3 DNA follows: TGTGCCAGCAGCGTCAACGGGGGGACCTACAATGAGCAGTTCTTC. Its protein product is CASSVNGGTYNEQFF.

CDR3 in DNA: TGTGCCAGCAGCTTGAGTCGGTTGAGCTACAATGAGCAGTTCTTC. It is translated as CASSLSRLSYNEQFF. The V and J genes are TRBV7-9 and TRBJ2-1; no reliable D call. Trimming took 3 bases from V and 3 from J, leaving 12 bases between them. CDR3 length: 15 amino acids. CDR1 and CDR2 from the germline V gene are SEHNR and FQNEAQ (reference sequence).

This clone was counted a few times. The genes are TRBV13 and TRBJ1-1; 7 bases align to TRBD1. Germline V gene data show CDR1 as PRHDT and CDR2 as FYEKMQ (reference sequence). V was pared by 6 bases and J by 0 bases, with 7 bases of the junction left unmatched. CDR3 size: 15 residues. The CDR3 loop is CASRVRGGMNTEAFF. CDR3 DNA sequence: TGTGCCAGCAGAGTAAGAGGGGGCATGAACACTGAAGCTTTCTTT.

This clone was counted a few times. The J gene is TRBJ2-2, the V gene TRBV5-1; 9 bases line up with TRBD1. The CDR3 spans 16 residues. Looked up from germline, CDR1 is SGHRS and CDR2 is YFSETQ. The V segment lost 5 bases and the J segment 4 bases; nucleotides outside the gene matches: 9. The CDR3 bases are TGCGCCAGCAGTCGACCCGGGACAGGGATCACCGGGGAGCTGTTTTTT. The encoded protein is CASSRPGTGITGELFF. Complete variable domain (other parts from reference TRBV5-1 and TRBJ2-2): KAGVTQTPRYLIKTRGQQVTLSCSPISGHRSVSWYQQTPGQGLQFLFEYFSETQRNKGNFPGRFSGRQFSNSRSEMNVSTLELGDSALYLCASSRPGTGITGELFFGEGSRLTVL.

This chain connects TRBV7-2 to TRBJ2-2; TRBD2 matches at 11 bases. Germline V gives CDR1 SGHTA, CDR2 FQGNSA. The CDR3 length is 18 residues. V gave up 5 bases and J gave up 7 bases; unmatched junction bases: 15. CDR3 amino acids: CASSLRTSGPQRGGELFF. The CDR3 nucleotides are TGTGCCAGCAGCCTTCGGACTAGCGGGCCACAACGGGGCGGGGAGCTGTTTTTT.

The gene calls are TRBV5-6 and TRBJ1-1; D is unclear. This CDR3 is built from 15 residues. The germline V gene has CDR1 SGHDT and CDR2 YYEEEE. V lost 4 bases and J lost 4, with 17 bases in between. CDR3 nucleotides: TGTGCCAGCAGCCCGGATGGACTCAGAGGCACTGAAGCTTTCTTT. Its translation: CASSPDGLRGTEAFF.

This chain links TRBV2 with TRBJ1-1, with 10 bases fitting TRBD1. The CDR3 totals 15 residues. V was pared by 5 bases and J by 6 bases, with 9 bases of the junction left unmatched. CDR1 and CDR2 from the germline V gene are SNHLY and FYNNEI. The CDR3 here is CASSYQGTGVAEAFF. CDR3 DNA sequence: TGTGCCAGCAGTTACCAAGGGACAGGGGTGGCTGAAGCTTTCTTT.

This clone has a handful of counts. J is TRBJ1-1 and V is TRBV6-1, with TRBD1 as a possible D gene (5 bases). This CDR3 is built from 15 residues. Germline CDR1 and CDR2: MNHNS and SASEGT. The V and J ends lost 5 bases and 2 bases respectively, with 15 bases between them. The CDR3 DNA reads as TGTGCCAGCAGTCCTTTGACAGACCTCAACACTGAAGCTTTCTTT. Translation gives CASSPLTDLNTEAFF.

This chain links TRBV5-1 with TRBJ1-2, with 8 bases matching TRBD1. Trimming at V came to 7 bases and at J to 6 bases, leaving 5 bases not matched to a gene. Germline values: CDR1 SGHRS, CDR2 YFSETQ. This CDR3 is 12 amino acids long. The CDR3 DNA reads as TGCGCCAGCTCGGACAGGGAGAATGGCTACACCTTC. Translated: CASSDRENGYTF.

This clone was picked up one time. The V gene is TRBV5-6, the J gene TRBJ1-2; 9 bases agree with TRBD1. The CDR3 is 14 residues long. J was trimmed by 4 bases and V by 2 bases; bases with no gene match: 3. Germline CDR1 SGHDT, CDR2 YYEEEE. CDR3 sequence: CASSLRTGVYGYTF. The CDR3 DNA is TGTGCCAGCAGCTTACGGACAGGGGTCTATGGCTACACCTTC.

This chain joins TRBV5-8 and TRBJ2-1; TRBD2 is a possible D gene (6 bases). Germline CDR1 is SGHTS and CDR2 is YDEGEE. V lost 0 bases and J 4 bases, leaving 11 bases between the germline ends. This CDR3 is built from 15 residues. CDR3 coding DNA: TGTGCCAGCAGCTTGGAAGCGGGCGCATACAATGAGCAGTTCTTC. As protein: CASSLEAGAYNEQFF.

The gene calls are TRBV18 and TRBJ1-1; no definite D call. The CDR3 runs 17 residues. V was cut by 0 bases and J by 0 bases, with 14 bases left in between. The germline V gene has CDR1 KGHSH and CDR2 LQKENI. Written as DNA, the CDR3 is TGTGCCAGCTCACCACCGCTGGTGAGAATTTTGAACACTGAAGCTTTCTTT. It yields the protein CASSPPLVRILNTEAFF.

This chain joins TRBV2 and TRBJ1-3, with a possible D match to TRBD1 (6 bases). V gave up 6 bases and J gave up 4 bases, with 10 bases separating them. The CDR3 totals 13 residues. Germline V gives CDR1 SNHLY, CDR2 FYNNEI. This chain's CDR3 is CASRIGQGNTIYF. The CDR3 DNA reads TGTGCCAGCAGAATAGGACAGGGAAACACCATATATTTT.

The chain has TRBV28 and TRBJ1-4; a possible D gene is TRBD1 (6 bases). This CDR3 region has 13 residues. CDR1 is MDHEN, CDR2 SYDVKM, per germline. V was trimmed by 6 bases and J by 10 bases, leaving 15 bases between them. CDR3 residues: CASSRRQAVKLFF. The DNA of the CDR3 is TGTGCCAGCAGCCGGAGACAGGCCGTAAAACTGTTTTTT.

The chain couples TRBV19 to TRBJ2-7, with 9 bases identical to TRBD1. The CDR3 is 15 residues long. Germline lookup yields CDR1 LNHDA and CDR2 SQIVND (reference sequence). Trimming cost V 4 bases and J 0 bases; bases outside gene matches: 4. CDR3 region: CASSTRTGASYEQYF. CDR3 bases: TGTGCCAGTAGTACCAGGACAGGGGCCTCCTACGAGCAGTACTTC.

This rearrangement joins TRBV19 to TRBJ1-1; TRBD1 might be the D (5 bases). V lost 2 bases, J lost 2 bases, and 9 bases lay in between. CDR1 is LNHDA and CDR2 is SQIVND in the germline V gene (reference sequence). CDR3 length: 14 amino acids. The CDR3 sequence is CASSIFGQNTEAFF. The CDR3 coding sequence is TGTGCCAGTAGTATATTTGGACAAAACACTGAAGCTTTCTTT.

The V call is TRBV9, the J call TRBJ1-1, with TRBD1 matching over 9 bases. V shed 1 base and J 0 bases; nucleotides not matched to a gene: 1. CDR3 length: 15 amino acids. Germline values: CDR1 SGDLS, CDR2 YYNGEE. CDR3 residues: CASSVTGGLNTEAFF. The DNA for the CDR3 is TGTGCCAGCAGCGTAACAGGGGGCTTGAACACTGAAGCTTTCTTT.